This is a list of T cell receptor beta chains from one sample in a study of blood T cell repertoires in COVID-19. Only in-frame clones appear in the TCRdb table, and some are missing; sequencing was by immunoSEQ multiplex PCR. Altogether roughly 140,000 clones are present, 81% being singletons, with the ten largest covering 8.2%. Source material: peripheral blood. The receptors stem from a human donor in a cohort sampled during active COVID-19. The CDR3 runs from the conserved cysteine through the conserved F or W. D genes are given only for firm matches. Clone size appears in some rows only: once, few, many, or a class for an expanded clone.

v_call	j_call	clone_size	cdr3_length	d_call	cdr3_nt	cdr3_aa
TRBV28	TRBJ1-3	NA	15	NA	TGTGCCAGCAGTTTACTGGGGGGCTCTGGAAACACCATATATTTT	CASSLLGGSGNTIYF
TRBV27	TRBJ1-2	NA	15	NA	TGTGCCAGCAGTTTGGTCCAAGGGGGTTCCTATGGCTACACCTTC	CASSLVQGGSYGYTF
TRBV1	TRBJ2-7	few	17	NA	TGCACCAGCAGCCAAGTTGTACTAGGACTAGTGATCTGGGAGCAGTACTTC	CTSSQVVLGLVIWEQYF
TRBV24-1	TRBJ1-6	NA	14	NA	TGTGCCACCAGTGATTCAGGGTGGAATTCACCCCTCCACTTT	CATSDSGWNSPLHF
TRBV27	TRBJ2-1	NA	16	TRBD2	TGTGCCAGCAGTCCTCGTGGGACTAGCGGGAGCAATGAGCAGTTCTTC	CASSPRGTSGSNEQFF
TRBV28	TRBJ1-2	NA	13	TRBD1	TGTGCCAGCAGTTTACAGGGGGCGCGAGGCTACACCTTC	CASSLQGARGYTF
TRBV7-9	TRBJ2-3	NA	15	TRBD1	TGTGCCAGCAGCTTAGGGACAGGGATCACAGATACGCAGTATTTT	CASSLGTGITDTQYF
TRBV4-3	TRBJ1-5	NA	15	TRBD1	TGCGCCAGCAGCCCTGGGACAGGGGGCCATCAGCCCCAGCATTTT	CASSPGTGGHQPQHF
TRBV5-1	TRBJ2-7	NA	15	TRBD1	TGCGCCAGCAGCTTGGCAGGGGGCGCTTCCTACGAGCAGTACTTC	CASSLAGGASYEQYF
TRBV7-9	TRBJ2-5	few	17	NA	TGTGCCAGCAGCTTCCCCCCCCGGCTAGCCCCTACTGGGACCCAGTACTTC	CASSFPPRLAPTGTQYF
TRBV7-3	TRBJ2-1	NA	14	NA	TGTGCCAGCAGCTCCGATACAGGGATAAGTGAGCAGTTCTTC	CASSSDTGISEQFF
TRBV10-2	TRBJ2-1	NA	16	TRBD2	TGCGCCAGCAGTGAGTCGTGGTCTAGCGGGCACAATGAGCAGTTCTTC	CASSESWSSGHNEQFF
TRBV6-6	TRBJ2-5	few	11	NA	TGTGCCAGCAGTTATCTGGAGACCCAGTACTTC	CASSYLETQYF
TRBV5-8	TRBJ2-3	few	14	TRBD1	TGTGCCAGCAGCCAGGGACAGTTCACAGATACGCAGTATTTT	CASSQGQFTDTQYF
TRBV6-1	TRBJ2-7	NA	14	NA	TGTGCCAGCAGTGAACAGGAAGAATCCTACGAGCAGTACTTC	CASSEQEESYEQYF
TRBV4-1	TRBJ2-7	NA	16	TRBD1	TGCGCCAGCAGCCAAGGCCCCCGACAGGGATCCCACGAGCAGTACTTC	CASSQGPRQGSHEQYF
TRBV24-1	TRBJ2-1	few	15	TRBD1	TGTGCCACCAGTGATGCCGGGACAGGCTACAATGAGCAGTTCTTC	CATSDAGTGYNEQFF